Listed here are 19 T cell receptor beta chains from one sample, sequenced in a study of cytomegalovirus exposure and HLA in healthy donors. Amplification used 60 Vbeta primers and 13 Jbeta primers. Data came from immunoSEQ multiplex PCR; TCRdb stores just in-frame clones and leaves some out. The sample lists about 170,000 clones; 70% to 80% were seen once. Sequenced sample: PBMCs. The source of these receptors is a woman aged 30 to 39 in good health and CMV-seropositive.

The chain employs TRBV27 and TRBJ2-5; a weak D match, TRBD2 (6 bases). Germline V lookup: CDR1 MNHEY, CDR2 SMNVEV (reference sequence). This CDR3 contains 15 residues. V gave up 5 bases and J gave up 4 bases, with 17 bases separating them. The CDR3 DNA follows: TGTGCCAGCAGTAGGACGGCGGGGTTAGGAGAGACCCAGTACTTC. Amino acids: CASSRTAGLGETQYF.

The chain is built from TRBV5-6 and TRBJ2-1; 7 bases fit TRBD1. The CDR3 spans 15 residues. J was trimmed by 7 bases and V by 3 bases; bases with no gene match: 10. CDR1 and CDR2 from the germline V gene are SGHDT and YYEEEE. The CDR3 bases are TGTGCCAGCAGCTCGGAACAGGGGATGAAGAATGAGCAGTTCTTC. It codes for CASSSEQGMKNEQFF.

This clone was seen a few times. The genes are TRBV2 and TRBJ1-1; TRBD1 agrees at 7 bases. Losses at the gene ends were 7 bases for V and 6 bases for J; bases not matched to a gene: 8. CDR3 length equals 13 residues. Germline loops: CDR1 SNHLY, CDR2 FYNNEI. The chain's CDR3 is CASKRQGLPEAFF. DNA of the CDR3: TGTGCCAGCAAGAGACAGGGACTCCCTGAAGCTTTCTTT.

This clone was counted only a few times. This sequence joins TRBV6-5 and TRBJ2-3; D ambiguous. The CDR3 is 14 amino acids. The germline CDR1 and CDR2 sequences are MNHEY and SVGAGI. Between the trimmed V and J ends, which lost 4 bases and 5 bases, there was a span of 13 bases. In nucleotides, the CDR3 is TGTGCCAGCAGTTTAGAAGCACAGTTAGATACGCAGTATTTT. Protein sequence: CASSLEAQLDTQYF.

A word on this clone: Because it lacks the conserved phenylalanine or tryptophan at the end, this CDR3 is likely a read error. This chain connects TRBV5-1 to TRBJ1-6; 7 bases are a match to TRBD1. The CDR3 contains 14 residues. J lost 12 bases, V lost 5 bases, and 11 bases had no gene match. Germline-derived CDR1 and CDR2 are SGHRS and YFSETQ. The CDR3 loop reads CASRGDSIIRPLHL. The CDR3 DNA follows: TGCGCCAGCAGGGGGGACAGTATAATTCGACCCCTCCACCTT.

CDR3 coding DNA: TGCAGCGTTGAAATCCCGGGACACTCCGCTTTCTTT. The encoded protein is CSVEIPGHSAFF. The chain has TRBV29-1 and TRBJ1-1, with D perhaps TRBD1 (6 bases). V dropped 2 bases and J dropped 11 bases, with 15 bases sitting between them. The CDR3 has 12 residues. Germline V gives CDR1 SQVTM, CDR2 ANQGSEA.

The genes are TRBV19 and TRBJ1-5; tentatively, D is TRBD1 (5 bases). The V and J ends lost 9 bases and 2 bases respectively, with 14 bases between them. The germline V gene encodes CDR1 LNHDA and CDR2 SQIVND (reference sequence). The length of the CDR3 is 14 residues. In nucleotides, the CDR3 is TGTGCCAGCGGGGGGGTCGGTGGCAATCAGCCCCAGCATTTT. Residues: CASGGVGGNQPQHF.

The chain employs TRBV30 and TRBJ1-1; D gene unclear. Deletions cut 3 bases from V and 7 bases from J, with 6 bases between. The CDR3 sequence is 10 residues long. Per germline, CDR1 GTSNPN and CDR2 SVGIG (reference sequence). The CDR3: CAWRLIEAFF. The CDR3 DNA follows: TGTGCCTGGAGGTTAATTGAAGCTTTCTTT.

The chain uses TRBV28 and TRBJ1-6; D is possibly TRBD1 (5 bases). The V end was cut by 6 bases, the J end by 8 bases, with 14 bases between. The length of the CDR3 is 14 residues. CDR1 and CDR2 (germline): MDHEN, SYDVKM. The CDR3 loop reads CASSLTGHHSPLHF. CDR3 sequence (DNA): TGTGCCAGCAGCCTTACAGGTCACCATTCACCCCTCCACTTT.

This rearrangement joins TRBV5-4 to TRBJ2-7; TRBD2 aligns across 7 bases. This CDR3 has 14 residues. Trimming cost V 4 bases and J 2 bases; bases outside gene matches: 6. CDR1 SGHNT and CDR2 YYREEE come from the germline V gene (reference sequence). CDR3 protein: CASSRSGVPYEQYF. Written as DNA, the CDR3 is TGTGCCAGCAGCCGGAGCGGGGTCCCCTACGAGCAGTACTTC.

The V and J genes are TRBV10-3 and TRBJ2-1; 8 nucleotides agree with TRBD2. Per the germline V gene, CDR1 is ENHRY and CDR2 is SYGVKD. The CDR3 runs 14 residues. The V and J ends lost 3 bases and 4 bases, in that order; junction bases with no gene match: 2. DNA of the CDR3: TGTGCCATCAGTGAAGCTAGCGGGTACAATGAGCAGTTCTTC. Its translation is CAISEASGYNEQFF.

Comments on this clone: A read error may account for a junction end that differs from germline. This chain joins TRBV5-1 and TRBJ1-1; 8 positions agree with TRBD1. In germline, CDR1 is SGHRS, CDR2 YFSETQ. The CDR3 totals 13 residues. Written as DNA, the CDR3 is TGCGCCAGCAGCTTGACGGGACAGGCGTTCGTGGCATTT. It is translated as CASSLTGQAFVAF. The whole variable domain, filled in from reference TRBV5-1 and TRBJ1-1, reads KAGVTQTPRYLIKTRGQQVTLSCSPISGHRSVSWYQQTPGQGLQFLFEYFSETQRNKGNFPGRFSGRQFSNSRSEMNVSTLELGDSALYLCASSLTGQAFVAFGQGTRLTVV.

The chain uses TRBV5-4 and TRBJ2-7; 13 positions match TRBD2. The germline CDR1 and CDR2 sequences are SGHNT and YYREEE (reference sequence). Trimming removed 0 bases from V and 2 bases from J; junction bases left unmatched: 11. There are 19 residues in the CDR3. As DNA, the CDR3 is TGTGCCAGCAGCTTGGGGAGGGGACTAGCGGGATCCTATGCCTACGAGCAGTACTTC. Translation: CASSLGRGLAGSYAYEQYF.

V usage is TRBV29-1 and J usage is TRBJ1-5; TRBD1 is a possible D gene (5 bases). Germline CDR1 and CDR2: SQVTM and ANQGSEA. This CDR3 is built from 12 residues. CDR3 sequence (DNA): TGCACGTTGTCCAGGGGCAATCAGCCCCAGCATTTT. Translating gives CTLSRGNQPQHF. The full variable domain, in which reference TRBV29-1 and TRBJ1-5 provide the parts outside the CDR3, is SAVISQKPSRDICQRGTSLTIQCQVDSQVTMMFWYRQQPGQSLTLIATANQGSEATYESGFVIDKFPISRPNLTFSTLTVSNMSPEDSSIYLCTLSRGNQPQHFGDGTRLSIL.

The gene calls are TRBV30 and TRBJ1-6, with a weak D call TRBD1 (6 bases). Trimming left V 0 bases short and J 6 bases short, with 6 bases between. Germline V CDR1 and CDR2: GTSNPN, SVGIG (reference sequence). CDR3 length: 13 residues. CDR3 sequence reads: CAWSVQGNSPLHF. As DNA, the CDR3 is TGTGCCTGGAGTGTACAGGGTAATTCACCCCTCCACTTT.

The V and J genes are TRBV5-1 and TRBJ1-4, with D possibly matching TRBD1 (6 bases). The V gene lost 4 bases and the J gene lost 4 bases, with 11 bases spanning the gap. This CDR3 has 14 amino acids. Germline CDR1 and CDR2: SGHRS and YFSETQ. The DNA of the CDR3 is TGCGCCAGCAGCCTCGGACAGAGTAATGAAAAACTGTTTTTT. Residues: CASSLGQSNEKLFF.

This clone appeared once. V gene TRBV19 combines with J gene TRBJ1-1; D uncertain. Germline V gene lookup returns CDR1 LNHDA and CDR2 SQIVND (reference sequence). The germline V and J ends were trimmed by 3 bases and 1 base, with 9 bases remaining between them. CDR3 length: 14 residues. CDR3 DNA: TGTGCCAGTAGTATTAGCAGCCCGAACACTGAAGCTTTCTTT. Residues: CASSISSPNTEAFF.

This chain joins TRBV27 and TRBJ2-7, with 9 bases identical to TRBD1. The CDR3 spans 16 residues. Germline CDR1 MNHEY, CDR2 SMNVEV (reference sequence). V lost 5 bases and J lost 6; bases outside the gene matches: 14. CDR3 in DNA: TGTGCCAGCAGTACCTGGTCCGGGACAGGGATAAGCGAGCAGTACTTC. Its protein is CASSTWSGTGISEQYF.

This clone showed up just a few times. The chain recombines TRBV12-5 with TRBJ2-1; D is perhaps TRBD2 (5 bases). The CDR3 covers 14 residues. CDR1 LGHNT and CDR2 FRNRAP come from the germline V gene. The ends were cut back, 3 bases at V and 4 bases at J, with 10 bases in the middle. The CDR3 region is CASGFFGGYNEQFF. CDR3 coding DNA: TGTGCTAGTGGTTTCTTCGGAGGATACAATGAGCAGTTCTTC. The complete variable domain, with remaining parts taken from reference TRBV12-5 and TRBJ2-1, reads DARVTQTPRHKVTEMGQEVTMRCQPILGHNTVFWYRQTMMQGLELLAYFRNRAPLDDSGMPKDRFSAEMPDATLATLKIQPSEPRDSAVYFCASGFFGGYNEQFFGPGTRLTVL.